Listed below are T cell receptor beta chains from one sample, sequenced in a study of blood T cell repertoires in COVID-19. Clones were read by immunoSEQ multiplex PCR, and TCRdb kept only the in-frame ones, dropping some. The sample yields fewer than 400,000 clones, about nine tenths seen once. Sequencing used peripheral blood. These receptors all come from a woman in her twenties or thirties with COVID-19, enrolled during active disease. The CDR3 runs from the conserved cysteine through the conserved F or W. A D gene is named only where the DNA matches it firmly. Size is stated for part of the rows, as once, few or many counts, or as a class when the clone is expanded.

d_gene	v_gene	j_gene	abundance	CDR3nt	CDR3aa
NA	TRBV6-2/TRBV6-3	TRBJ1-2	NA	TGTGCCAGCAGCCCTCAACAGGGTACCTATGGCTACACCTTC	CASSPQQGTYGYTF
NA	TRBV27	TRBJ1-2	NA	TGTGCCAGCAGTTTCTTAGGGGTAGATGGCTACACCTTC	CASSFLGVDGYTF
NA	TRBV7-2	TRBJ2-5	NA	TGTGCCAGCAGCTTAGTAGGGCGGAGGGAAGAGACCCAGTACTTC	CASSLVGRREETQYF
TRBD1	TRBV19	TRBJ1-2	NA	TGTGCCAGTAGTACGCCGGGACAGACCTATGGCTACACCTTC	CASSTPGQTYGYTF
TRBD1	TRBV7-8	TRBJ2-7	NA	TGTGCCAGCAGCTTACGAGACAGGGGAAACTACGAGCAGTACTTC	CASSLRDRGNYEQYF
NA	TRBV12-3/TRBV12-4	TRBJ2-5	NA	TGTGCCAGCAGCCCACTTCGACAAGAGACCCAGTACTTC	CASSPLRQETQYF
TRBD2	TRBV7-6	TRBJ2-3	once	TGTGCCAGCAGCTTTGCCCCGGGAGGGGCCAGCACAGATACGCAGTATTTT	CASSFAPGGASTDTQYF
TRBD1	TRBV4-1	TRBJ2-3	NA	TGCGCCAGCAGCCAAGTATTCGTCGGGACAGGAGGCACAGATACGCAGTATTTT	CASSQVFVGTGGTDTQYF
TRBD1	TRBV6-1	TRBJ1-2	NA	TGTGCCAGCAGTGAAGCCAGGGGGTCTGGTGGCTACACCTTC	CASSEARGSGGYTF
TRBD1	TRBV7-9	TRBJ2-3	NA	TGTGCCAGCAGCCCGGACAGGGTGGCAAGGAACCAGTATTTT	CASSPDRVARNQYF
NA	TRBV19	TRBJ1-5	NA	TGTGCCAGTAGCGGGGAGGCTCAGCCCCAGCATTTT	CASSGEAQPQHF
NA	TRBV20-1	TRBJ1-1	NA	TGCAGTGGGTGGGGGGTGGACGCTTTCTTT	CSGWGVDAFF
TRBD1	TRBV27	TRBJ1-5	NA	TGTGCCAGCAGTTTTTACAGGGGTGAGGAGCCCCAGCATTTT	CASSFYRGEEPQHF
TRBD2	TRBV7-9	TRBJ2-5	NA	TGTGCCAGCAGCGGCCTTAGCGGGGGTTGGTATGAGACCCAGTACTTC	CASSGLSGGWYETQYF
NA	TRBV19	TRBJ2-7	NA	TGTGCCAGTAGTGACTTACGTGGGGGCAGGGAAAGTCAGTACTTC	CASSDLRGGRESQYF
TRBD1	TRBV2	TRBJ1-1	NA	TGTGCCAGCAGTGAAACAGGGGTGGCCACTGAAGCTTTCTTT	CASSETGVATEAFF
NA	TRBV4-1	TRBJ2-5	NA	TGCGCCAGCAGCCCAGGGACTTACCAAGAGACCCAGTACTTC	CASSPGTYQETQYF
TRBD1	TRBV6-1	TRBJ2-5	NA	TGTGCCAGCAGTGAAGGAAACAGGGGTGGAGAGACCCAGTACTTC	CASSEGNRGGETQYF
TRBD2	TRBV3-1/TRBV3-2	TRBJ2-1	once	TGTGCCAGCAGCCACCGGGGGGTCACCAATGAGCAGTTCTTC	CASSHRGVTNEQFF
TRBD1	TRBV4-1	TRBJ2-7	NA	TGCGCCAGCAGTTGGGCAGGGGGCTACGAGCAGTACTTC	CASSWAGGYEQYF
NA	TRBV7-9	TRBJ2-5	NA	TGTGCCAGCAGCTTACCAGGGCTCGGGACCCAGTACTTC	CASSLPGLGTQYF
NA	TRBV27	TRBJ1-1	once	TGTGCCAGCAGTTCGGCAGGATATGAAGCTTTCTTT	CASSSAGYEAFF
NA	TRBV30	TRBJ2-3	once	TGTGCCTGGAATCGTAGTCCGGTTGCAGATACGCAGTATTTT	CAWNRSPVADTQYF
NA	TRBV5-6	TRBJ1-4	NA	TGTGCCAGCAGCTTGGGGGCCTTTGCAACTAATGAAAAACTGTTTTTT	CASSLGAFATNEKLFF
NA	TRBV10-3	TRBJ1-2	NA	TGTGCCATCAGTGAGTCGCAAGGGGAAGTCTATGGCTACACCTTC	CAISESQGEVYGYTF
TRBD1	TRBV28	TRBJ1-1	NA	TGTGCCAGCAGTTTCCCCGGACAGGGTGTACTCTTT	CASSFPGQGVLF
TRBD1	TRBV3-1/TRBV3-2	TRBJ1-3	NA	TGTGCCAGCAGCCTAGGGGGCCCCCTCTCTGGAAACACCATATATTTT	CASSLGGPLSGNTIYF
TRBD1	TRBV4-2	TRBJ2-2	NA	TGTGCCAGCAGCCAAGGTCAGGGGGCGGGCACCGGGGAGCTGTTTTTT	CASSQGQGAGTGELFF
NA	TRBV6-5	TRBJ1-2	NA	TGTGCCAGCAGTTACGGACCCGGGGGTAGTGGCTACACCTTC	CASSYGPGGSGYTF